The T cell receptor beta chain described here comes from a study of blood T cell repertoires in COVID-19. At the level of the study: The origin of the acute and convalescent COVID-19 samples was the United States, Italy and Spain. The cDNA or gDNA used as material had been derived from T cells, B-cell-depleted T cells, or PBMCs.

The germline gives CDR1 LGHDT, CDR2 YNNKEL (reference sequence). The ends lost 0 bases at V and 4 bases at J; junction bases unmatched: 3. The CDR3 is made up of 17 amino acids. Original handling: Reference gene primer amplification gave estimated nucleated cell counts. Profiled with immunoSEQ multiplex PCR; TCRdb holds only in-frame clones, not every one. V, J and clone size are those of that table, while D and trimming were read from the DNA. The sample lists 44,000 or so clones, roughly 90% occurring once. V is TRBV3-1 (or the pseudogene TRBV3-2) and J is TRBJ2-1; 13 bases match TRBD2. The sequenced material came from peripheral blood. The sequence was collected from a human donor in a cohort sampled during active COVID-19. The CDR3 spells CASSQETSGGGYNEQFF. The CDR3 bases are TGTGCCAGCAGCCAAGAAACTAGCGGGGGGGGTTACAATGAGCAGTTCTTC.